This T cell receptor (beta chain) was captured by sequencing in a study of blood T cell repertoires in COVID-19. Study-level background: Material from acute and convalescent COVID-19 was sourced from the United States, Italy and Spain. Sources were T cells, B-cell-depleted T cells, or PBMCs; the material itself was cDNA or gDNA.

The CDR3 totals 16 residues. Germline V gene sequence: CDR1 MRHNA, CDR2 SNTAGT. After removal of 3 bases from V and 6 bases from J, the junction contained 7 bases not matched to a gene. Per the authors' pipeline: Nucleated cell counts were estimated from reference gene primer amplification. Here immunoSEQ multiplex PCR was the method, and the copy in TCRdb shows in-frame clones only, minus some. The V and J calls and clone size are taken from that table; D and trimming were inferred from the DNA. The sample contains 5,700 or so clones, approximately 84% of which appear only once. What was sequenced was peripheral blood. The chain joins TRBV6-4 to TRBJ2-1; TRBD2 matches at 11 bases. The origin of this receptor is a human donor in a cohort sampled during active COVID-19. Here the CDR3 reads CASSDSTSGSVNEQFF. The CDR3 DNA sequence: TGTGCCAGCAGTGATTCTACTAGCGGGAGTGTCAATGAGCAGTTCTTC.